This TCR beta chain originates from a study of a mutant IDH1 vaccine in newly diagnosed glioma. Time point described: week 23, last vaccination. Every single dose of the vaccine, 300 ug of mutant IDH1 20-mer peptide, came with topical imiquimod. The CDR3 has 16 amino acids. Germline values: CDR1 LNHDA, CDR2 SQIVND (reference sequence). The V end was cut by 4 bases, the J end by 0 bases, with 16 bases between. TCRdb's table, derived via immunoSEQ multiplex PCR, lists solely in-frame clones and lacks some. The data hold 55,000 or so clones, with about 80% observed a single time. A remark on this clone: The target antigen is unknown.

The chain has TRBV19 and TRBJ2-7; D may be TRBD1 (6 bases). This sample comprised PBMCs, obtained from a glioma patient whose treatment included an IDH1 peptide vaccine. The sequence derives from a man between 35 and 55 years old with glioma. The CDR3: CASSRHRDTSSYEQYF. The CDR3 region has the DNA TGTGCCAGTAGTAGACACCGGGACACCAGCTCCTACGAGCAGTACTTC.